These 25 T cell receptor beta chains share one sample of origin, sequenced in a study of OX40 agonist ivuxolimab in advanced cancers. Clones were read by immunoSEQ multiplex PCR, and TCRdb kept only the in-frame ones, dropping some. The sample holds about 50,000 clones; around nine tenths are singletons and the top ten take about 0.68%. Material: CD4+ or CD8+ T cells sorted from blood, obtained in a trial of the OX40 agonist ivuxolimab. The source of these receptors is an adult with an advanced solid tumor such as melanoma, head and neck, liver or kidney cancer.

This chain joins TRBV19 and TRBJ2-5; D is possibly TRBD1 (6 bases). CDR3 length: 14 residues. Germline values: CDR1 LNHDA, CDR2 SQIVND (reference sequence). The CDR3 region is CATSPGVGGETQYF. The CDR3, as DNA: TGTGCAACTTCTCCCGGGGTAGGGGGAGAGACCCAGTACTTC.

The rearrangement joins TRBV5-5 to TRBJ1-2; D is uncertain. This CDR3 region has 13 residues. The V and J ends lost 1 base and 4 bases respectively, with 8 bases between them. Germline-derived CDR1 and CDR2 are SGHKS and YYEKEE (reference sequence). The CDR3 is CASSLYRGYGYTF. In DNA, the CDR3 is TGTGCCAGCAGCTTGTACAGAGGCTATGGCTACACCTTC.

The V call is TRBV7-8, the J call TRBJ2-3; D gene ambiguous. CDR1 and CDR2 (germline): SGHVS, FQNEAQ. The germline V and J ends were trimmed by 2 bases and 0 bases, with 18 bases remaining between them. This CDR3 has 18 residues. The CDR3 loop reads CASSLNPTGRVSTDTQYF. The CDR3 DNA is TGTGCCAGCAGCTTAAACCCCACCGGCCGAGTTAGCACAGATACGCAGTATTTT.

The chain employs TRBV4-1 and TRBJ1-2, with D perhaps matching TRBD1 (5 bases). V was pared by 4 bases and J by 5 bases, with 11 bases between. CDR3 length equals 13 residues. The V gene's germline CDR1 is MGHRA and CDR2 YSYEKL. CDR3 amino acids: CASSPGAGYGYTF. The CDR3 nucleotides are TGCGCCAGCAGCCCCGGGGCAGGATATGGCTACACCTTC.

This sequence joins TRBV6-5 and TRBJ2-7; 8 bases map to TRBD1. Germline V gene sequence: CDR1 MNHEY, CDR2 SVGAGI. CDR3 length: 13 residues. The V gene end was trimmed by 1 base and the J gene end by 5 bases; junction bases not matched to a gene: 1. CDR3 DNA sequence: TGTGCCAGCAGTTACTTGGACAGGGACGAGCAGTACTTC. It translates to CASSYLDRDEQYF.

The V and J genes are TRBV5-4 and TRBJ2-3, with D perhaps given as TRBD1 or TRBD2 (5 bases each). In germline, CDR1 is SGHNT, CDR2 YYREEE (reference sequence). Trimming took off 0 bases at V and 4 bases at J, with 9 bases between the two ends. The CDR3 is made up of 14 amino acids. CDR3 amino acids: CASSLGRGADTQYF. DNA of the CDR3: TGTGCCAGCAGCTTGGGCAGAGGGGCAGATACGCAGTATTTT.

The count of this clone is one. The chain has TRBV6-1 and TRBJ1-5; D ambiguous. The V gene's germline CDR1 is MNHNS and CDR2 SASEGT. V was cut by 1 base and J by 3 bases, with 10 bases left in between. This CDR3 comprises 15 residues. CDR3 nucleotides: TGTGCCAGCAGTGAAGAAATGGGATTCAATCAGCCCCAGCATTTT. Protein: CASSEEMGFNQPQHF.

This clone is a singleton in its sample. CDR3 in DNA: TGTGCCAGCAGCCAAGATTGGAGGGGGGAGACCCAGTACTTC. It is translated as CASSQDWRGETQYF. This chain joins TRBV4-2 and TRBJ2-5; D is possibly TRBD1 or TRBD2 (6 bases each). The length of the CDR3 is 14 residues. V was pared by 0 bases and J by 5 bases, with 10 bases between. Germline V gives CDR1 LGHNA, CDR2 YNFKEQ.

The chain carries TRBV30 and TRBJ2-2, with D perhaps matching TRBD1 or TRBD2 (5 bases each). With 3 bases removed from V and 5 bases from J, the gap between germline ends came to 19 bases. The CDR3 contains 16 residues. Germline V gene data show CDR1 as GTSNPN and CDR2 as SVGIG (reference sequence). The CDR3 is CAWSTLGVGFTGELFF. The CDR3 nucleotides are TGTGCCTGGAGCACGCTGGGGGTGGGGTTTACCGGGGAGCTGTTTTTT. The full variable domain, in which reference TRBV30 and TRBJ2-2 provide the parts outside the CDR3, is SQTIHQWPATLVQPVGSPLSLECTVEGTSNPNLYWYRQAAGRGLQLLFYSVGIGQISSEVPQNLSASRPQDRQFILSSKKLLLSDSGFYLCAWSTLGVGFTGELFFGEGSRLTVL.

This rearrangement joins TRBV28 to TRBJ2-4; 8 bases align to TRBD1. The CDR3 length is 11 residues. V shed 10 bases, J shed 7 bases, and the junction held 3 bases outside the gene matches. The germline gives CDR1 MDHEN, CDR2 SYDVKM. This chain's CDR3 is CAIRQGNIQYF. The DNA of the CDR3 is TGTGCCATCCGACAGGGGAACATTCAGTACTTC.

Only one count was recorded for this clone. V gene TRBV27 combines with J gene TRBJ2-5; 7 positions agree with TRBD2. Germline CDR1 is MNHEY and CDR2 is SMNVEV (reference sequence). V trimming: 2 bases; J trimming: 5 bases; junction bases outside the gene matches: 5. This CDR3 has 14 residues. CDR3 protein: CASSLAGVSETQYF. As DNA, the CDR3 is TGTGCCAGCAGTTTAGCGGGAGTAAGTGAGACCCAGTACTTC.

This chain links TRBV7-3 with TRBJ2-4; a weak D match, TRBD1 (7 bases). V gave up 5 bases and J gave up 2 bases, with 16 bases separating them. Germline values: CDR1 SGHTA, CDR2 FQGTGA. This CDR3 is built from 16 residues. The CDR3 spells CASSPGAGGPKNIQYF. Written as DNA, the CDR3 is TGTGCCAGCAGCCCTGGGGCAGGGGGGCCCAAAAACATTCAGTACTTC.

This clone is labeled as medium-sized. The chain couples TRBV6-1 to TRBJ1-2; 10 bases agree with TRBD1. Trimming removed 7 bases from V and 6 bases from J; junction bases left unmatched: 5. Germline V CDR1 and CDR2: MNHNS, SASEGT. CDR3 length: 13 amino acids. The CDR3 DNA is TGTGCCAGCAATCTGGACAGGGGGGATGGCTACACCTTC. Its translation: CASNLDRGDGYTF.

The genes are TRBV11-3 and TRBJ2-7; weak D call: TRBD2 (6 bases). V was shortened by 5 bases and J by 0 bases, with 11 bases between the two germline ends. CDR3 length equals 14 residues. The V gene's germline CDR1 is SGHNT and CDR2 YENEEA. In DNA form, the CDR3 reads TGTGCCAGCAGCACCCGGGGGAGCTCCTACGAGCAGTACTTC. As protein: CASSTRGSSYEQYF.

The chain carries TRBV27 and TRBJ2-7; D possibly corresponds to TRBD1 (6 bases). Trimming took 3 bases from V and 4 from J, leaving 16 bases between them. Germline CDR1 is MNHEY and CDR2 is SMNVEV (reference sequence). The CDR3 sequence is 15 residues long. The CDR3 spells CASSFSRDNSYEQYF. CDR3 nucleotide sequence: TGTGCCAGCAGTTTCTCCCGGGACAATTCATACGAGCAGTACTTC.

The rearrangement joins TRBV19 to TRBJ2-1, with 8 bases fitting TRBD1. The J segment lost 8 bases and the V segment lost 3 bases, leaving 6 bases of the junction unmatched. The CDR3 sequence is 14 residues long. Germline assignment: CDR1 LNHDA and CDR2 SQIVND (reference sequence). CDR3 sequence reads: CASSIPGGSDEQFF. The CDR3 DNA is TGTGCCAGTAGTATCCCAGGGGGCTCGGATGAGCAGTTCTTC.

The chain carries TRBV19 and TRBJ2-1; 8 bases align to TRBD2. CDR1 is LNHDA and CDR2 is SQIVND in the germline V gene (reference sequence). V gave up 6 bases and J gave up 6 bases; unmatched junction bases: 13. The CDR3 has 16 residues. CDR3 nucleotides: TGTGCCAGTAGCCATGGAGGGACTAGAGGAGGCAATGAGCAGTTCTTC. Its protein product is CASSHGGTRGGNEQFF.

The CDR3 DNA reads TGTGCCAGCAGTGATCCACCCCGGGACAGGGGATACTATGGCTACACCTTC. Protein: CASSDPPRDRGYYGYTF. V and J are TRBV6-1 and TRBJ1-2; 10 bases map to TRBD1. The length of the CDR3 is 17 residues. V lost 3 bases and J lost 3; bases outside the gene matches: 10. Per germline, CDR1 MNHNS and CDR2 SASEGT.

V usage is TRBV15 and J usage is TRBJ2-1; TRBD2 matches 8 bases. This CDR3 has 15 amino acids. Losses at the gene ends were 4 bases for V and 0 bases for J; bases not matched to a gene: 2. CDR1 is LNHNV and CDR2 is YYDKDF in the germline V gene (reference sequence). This CDR3 reads CATSIGRASYNEQFF. DNA of the CDR3: TGTGCCACCAGCATCGGGAGGGCCTCCTACAATGAGCAGTTCTTC.

This chain connects TRBV11-2 to TRBJ2-7, with 8 positions matching TRBD1. Germline V CDR1 and CDR2: SGHAT, FQNNGV. V was clipped by 0 bases and J by 0 bases; unmatched bases: 13. The CDR3 contains 19 residues. CDR3 nucleotides: TGTGCCAGCAGCTTAGAGTTAGGACAGGGACCTCTTACCTCCTACGAGCAGTACTTC. It yields the protein CASSLELGQGPLTSYEQYF.

The V gene is TRBV5-4, the J gene TRBJ1-6; 7 bases map to TRBD1. The trim removed 4 bases at V and 5 bases at J, leaving 9 bases unmatched. Germline V lookup: CDR1 SGHNT, CDR2 YYREEE (reference sequence). This CDR3 has 16 amino acids. The CDR3 region is CASSPRGQQNNSPLHF. DNA for the CDR3: TGTGCCAGCAGCCCCCGGGGACAGCAGAATAATTCACCCCTCCACTTT.

This rearrangement joins TRBV15 to TRBJ1-4; D uncertain. The germline V and J ends were trimmed by 1 base and 0 bases, with 6 bases remaining between them. This CDR3 has 15 amino acids. CDR1 is LNHNV and CDR2 is YYDKDF in the germline V gene (reference sequence). Here the CDR3 reads CATSRGRATNEKLFF. The DNA for the CDR3 is TGTGCCACCAGCAGAGGACGTGCAACTAATGAAAAACTGTTTTTT.

This chain uses TRBV5-6 with TRBJ1-3, with unresolved D. The V end lost 0 bases, the J end lost 2 bases, and 6 bases lay between the germline ends. The CDR3 runs to 14 residues. Germline V gene data show CDR1 as SGHDT and CDR2 as YYEEEE. CDR3 DNA sequence: TGTGCCAGCAGCTTGGAAGGAACTGGAAACACCATATATTTT. The encoded protein is CASSLEGTGNTIYF.

The genes are TRBV4-1 and TRBJ1-5; the D is unclear. The germline V and J ends were trimmed by 1 base and 4 bases, with 5 bases remaining between them. Looked up from germline, CDR1 is MGHRA and CDR2 is YSYEKL. CDR3 size: 13 residues. CDR3 bases: TGCGCCAGCAGCCAAGTAGCGAATCAGCCCCAGCATTTT. Its translation is CASSQVANQPQHF.

This chain links TRBV5-1 with TRBJ1-1; 8 bases agree with TRBD1. Germline CDR1 SGHRS, CDR2 YFSETQ. This CDR3 spans 17 amino acids. The V segment lost 4 bases and the J segment 0 bases; nucleotides outside the gene matches: 11. In nucleotides, the CDR3 is TGCGCCAGCAGCCCTGGACAGGGAAGAGCTTTGAACACTGAAGCTTTCTTT. Translated: CASSPGQGRALNTEAFF.